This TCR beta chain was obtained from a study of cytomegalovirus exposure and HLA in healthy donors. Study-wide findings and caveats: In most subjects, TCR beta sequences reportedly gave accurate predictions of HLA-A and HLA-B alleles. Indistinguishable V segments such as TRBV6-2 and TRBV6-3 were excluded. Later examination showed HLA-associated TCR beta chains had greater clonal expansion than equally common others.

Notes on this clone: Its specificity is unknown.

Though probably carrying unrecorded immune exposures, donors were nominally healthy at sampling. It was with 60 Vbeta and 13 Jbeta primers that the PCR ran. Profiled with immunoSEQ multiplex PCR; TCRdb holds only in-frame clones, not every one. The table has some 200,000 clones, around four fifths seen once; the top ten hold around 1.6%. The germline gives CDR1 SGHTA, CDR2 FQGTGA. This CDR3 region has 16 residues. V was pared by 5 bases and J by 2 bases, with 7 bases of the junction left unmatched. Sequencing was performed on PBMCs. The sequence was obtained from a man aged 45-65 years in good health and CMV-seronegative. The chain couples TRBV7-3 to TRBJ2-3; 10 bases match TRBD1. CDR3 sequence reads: CASSDYGTGDTDTQYF. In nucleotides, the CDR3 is TGTGCCAGCAGCGATTACGGGACAGGGGACACAGATACGCAGTATTTT.